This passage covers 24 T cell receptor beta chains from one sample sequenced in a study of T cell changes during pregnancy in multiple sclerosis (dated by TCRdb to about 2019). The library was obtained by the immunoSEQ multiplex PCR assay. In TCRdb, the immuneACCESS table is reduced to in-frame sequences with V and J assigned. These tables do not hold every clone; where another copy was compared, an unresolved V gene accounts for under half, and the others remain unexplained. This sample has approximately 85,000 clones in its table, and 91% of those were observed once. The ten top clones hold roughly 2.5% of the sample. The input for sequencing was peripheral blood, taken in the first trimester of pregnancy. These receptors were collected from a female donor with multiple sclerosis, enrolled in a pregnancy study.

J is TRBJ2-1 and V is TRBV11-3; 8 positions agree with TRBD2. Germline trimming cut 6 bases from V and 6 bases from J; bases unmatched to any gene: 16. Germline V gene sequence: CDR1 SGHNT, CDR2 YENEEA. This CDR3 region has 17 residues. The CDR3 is CASSPRVLSGGSNEQFF. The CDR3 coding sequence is TGTGCCAGCAGTCCCCGGGTTCTCAGCGGGGGTAGCAATGAGCAGTTCTTC.

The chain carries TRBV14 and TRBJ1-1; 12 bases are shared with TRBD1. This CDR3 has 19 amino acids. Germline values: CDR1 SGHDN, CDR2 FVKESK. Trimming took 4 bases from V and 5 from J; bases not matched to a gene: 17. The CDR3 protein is CASSRLLTGQGARRTEAFF. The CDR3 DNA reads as TGTGCCAGCAGCCGGCTCTTGACGGGACAGGGGGCGAGGAGGACTGAAGCTTTCTTT.

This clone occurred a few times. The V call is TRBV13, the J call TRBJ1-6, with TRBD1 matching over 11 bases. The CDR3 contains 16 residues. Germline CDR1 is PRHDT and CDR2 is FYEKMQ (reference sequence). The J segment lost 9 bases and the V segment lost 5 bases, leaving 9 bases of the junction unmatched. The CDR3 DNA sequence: TGTGCCAGCAGCCTCCGGGACAGGGGGAATTTTTCACCCCTCCACTTT. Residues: CASSLRDRGNFSPLHF.

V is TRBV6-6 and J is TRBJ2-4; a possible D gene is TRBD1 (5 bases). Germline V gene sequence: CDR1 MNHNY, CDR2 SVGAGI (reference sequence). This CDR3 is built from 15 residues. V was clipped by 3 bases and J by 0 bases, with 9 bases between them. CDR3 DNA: TGTGCCAGCAGTTATGACAGACTAGCCAAAAACATTCAGTACTTC. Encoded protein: CASSYDRLAKNIQYF.

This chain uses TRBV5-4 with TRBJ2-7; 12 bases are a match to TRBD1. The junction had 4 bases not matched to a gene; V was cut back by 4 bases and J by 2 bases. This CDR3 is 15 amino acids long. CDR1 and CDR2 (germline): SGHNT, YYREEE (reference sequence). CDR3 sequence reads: CASSLRDRGPYEQYF. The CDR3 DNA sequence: TGTGCCAGCAGCCTCCGGGACAGGGGGCCCTACGAGCAGTACTTC.

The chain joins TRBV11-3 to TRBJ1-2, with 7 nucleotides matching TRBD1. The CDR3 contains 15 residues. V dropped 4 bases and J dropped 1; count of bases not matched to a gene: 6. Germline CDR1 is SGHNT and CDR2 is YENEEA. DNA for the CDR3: TGTGCCAGCAGCTCAGGGGGACGGAGTAACTATGGCTACACCTTC. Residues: CASSSGGRSNYGYTF.

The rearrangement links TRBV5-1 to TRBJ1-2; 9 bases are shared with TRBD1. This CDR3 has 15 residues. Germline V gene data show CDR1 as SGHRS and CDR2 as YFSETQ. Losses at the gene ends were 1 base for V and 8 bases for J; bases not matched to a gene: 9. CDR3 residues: CASSLSGTGGEGYTF. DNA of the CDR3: TGCGCCAGCAGCTTGTCCGGAACAGGGGGCGAGGGCTACACCTTC.

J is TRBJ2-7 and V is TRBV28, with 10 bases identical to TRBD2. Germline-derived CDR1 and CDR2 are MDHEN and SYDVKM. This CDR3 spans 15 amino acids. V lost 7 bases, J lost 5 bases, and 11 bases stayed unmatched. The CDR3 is CASTQAGGPHNEQYF. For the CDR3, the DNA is TGTGCCAGCACCCAAGCGGGAGGGCCCCACAACGAGCAGTACTTC.

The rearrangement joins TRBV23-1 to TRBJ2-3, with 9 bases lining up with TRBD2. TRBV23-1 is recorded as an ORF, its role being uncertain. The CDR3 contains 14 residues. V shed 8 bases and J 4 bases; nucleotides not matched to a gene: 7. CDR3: CASFSGSPSDTQYF. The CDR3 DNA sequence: TGCGCCAGCTTTAGCGGGAGTCCATCAGATACGCAGTATTTT.

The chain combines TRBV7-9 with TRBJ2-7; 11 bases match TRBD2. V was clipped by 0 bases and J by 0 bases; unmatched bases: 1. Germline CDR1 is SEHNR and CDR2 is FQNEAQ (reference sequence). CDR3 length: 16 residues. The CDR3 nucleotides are TGTGCCAGCAGCTTAGCGACTAGCGGGACCTCCTACGAGCAGTACTTC. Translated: CASSLATSGTSYEQYF.

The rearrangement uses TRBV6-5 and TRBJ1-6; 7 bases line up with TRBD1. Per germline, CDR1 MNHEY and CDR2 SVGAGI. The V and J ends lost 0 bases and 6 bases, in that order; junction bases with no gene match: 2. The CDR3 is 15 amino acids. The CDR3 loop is CASSYSGQFNSPLHF. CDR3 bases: TGTGCCAGCAGTTACTCGGGACAGTTTAATTCACCCCTCCACTTT.

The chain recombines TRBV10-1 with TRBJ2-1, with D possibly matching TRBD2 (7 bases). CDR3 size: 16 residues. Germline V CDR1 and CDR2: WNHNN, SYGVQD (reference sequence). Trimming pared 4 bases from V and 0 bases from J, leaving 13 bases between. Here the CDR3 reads CASSGRGGPSYNEQFF. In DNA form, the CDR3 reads TGCGCCAGCAGTGGGAGGGGGGGGCCCTCCTACAATGAGCAGTTCTTC.

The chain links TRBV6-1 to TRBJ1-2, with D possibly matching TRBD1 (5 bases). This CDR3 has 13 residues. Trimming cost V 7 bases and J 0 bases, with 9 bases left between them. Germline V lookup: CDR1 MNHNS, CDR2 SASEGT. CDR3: CASTPTANYGYTF. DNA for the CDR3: TGTGCCAGCACCCCGACAGCTAACTATGGCTACACCTTC.

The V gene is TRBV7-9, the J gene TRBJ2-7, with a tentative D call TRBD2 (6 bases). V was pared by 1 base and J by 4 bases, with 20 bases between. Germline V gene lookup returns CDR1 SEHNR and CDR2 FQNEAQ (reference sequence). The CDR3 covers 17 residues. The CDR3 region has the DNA TGTGCCAGCAGCTTAGAGTCCGCTCTGGCGGGGATTTACGAGCAGTACTTC. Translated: CASSLESALAGIYEQYF.

The CDR3, as DNA: TGTGCCAGCAGCTTAGTAGTTGTGGGCACAGATACGCAGTATTTT. Translating it yields CASSLVVVGTDTQYF. The chain couples TRBV13 to TRBJ2-3; D uncertain. Trimming removed 1 base at V and 1 base at J, with 9 bases between. Germline CDR1 PRHDT, CDR2 FYEKMQ (reference sequence). There are 15 residues in the CDR3.

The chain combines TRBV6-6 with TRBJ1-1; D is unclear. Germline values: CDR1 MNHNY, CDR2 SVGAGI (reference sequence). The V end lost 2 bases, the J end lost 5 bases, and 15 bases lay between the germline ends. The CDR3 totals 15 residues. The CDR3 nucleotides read TGTGCCAGCAGTTACACGCCCCAAGCCCCGACTGAAGCTTTCTTT. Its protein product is CASSYTPQAPTEAFF.

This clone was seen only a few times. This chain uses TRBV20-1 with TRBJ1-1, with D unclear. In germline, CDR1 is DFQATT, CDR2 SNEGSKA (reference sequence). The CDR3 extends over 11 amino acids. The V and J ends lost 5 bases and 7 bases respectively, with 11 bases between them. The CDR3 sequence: CSAPGLGEAFF. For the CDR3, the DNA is TGCAGTGCTCCGGGTTTGGGTGAAGCTTTCTTT.

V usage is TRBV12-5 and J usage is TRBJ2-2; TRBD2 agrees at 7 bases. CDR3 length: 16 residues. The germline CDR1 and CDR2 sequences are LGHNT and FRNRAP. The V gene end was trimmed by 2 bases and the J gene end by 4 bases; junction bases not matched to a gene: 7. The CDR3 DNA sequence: TGTGCTAGTGGTTTGAAGCGGGGAATGGGCACCGGGGAGCTGTTTTTT. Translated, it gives CASGLKRGMGTGELFF.

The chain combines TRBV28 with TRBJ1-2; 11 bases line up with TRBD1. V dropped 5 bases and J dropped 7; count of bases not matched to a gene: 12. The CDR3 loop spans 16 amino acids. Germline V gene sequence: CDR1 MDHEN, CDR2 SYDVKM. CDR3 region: CASSPPPGDRGGGYTF. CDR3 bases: TGTGCCAGCAGTCCCCCCCCGGGGGACAGGGGGGGTGGCTACACCTTC.

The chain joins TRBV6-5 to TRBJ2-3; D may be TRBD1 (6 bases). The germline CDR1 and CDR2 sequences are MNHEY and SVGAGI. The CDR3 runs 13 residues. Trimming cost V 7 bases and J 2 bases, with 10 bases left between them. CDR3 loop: CASNRDNTDTQYF. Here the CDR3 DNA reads TGTGCCAGCAACCGGGACAACACAGATACGCAGTATTTT.

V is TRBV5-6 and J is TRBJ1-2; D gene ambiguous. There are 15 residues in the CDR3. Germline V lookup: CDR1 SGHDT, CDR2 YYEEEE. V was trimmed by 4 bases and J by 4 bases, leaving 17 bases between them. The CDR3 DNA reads TGTGCCAGCAGCCCCCCACACCGAATCTCCTATGGCTACACCTTC. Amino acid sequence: CASSPPHRISYGYTF.

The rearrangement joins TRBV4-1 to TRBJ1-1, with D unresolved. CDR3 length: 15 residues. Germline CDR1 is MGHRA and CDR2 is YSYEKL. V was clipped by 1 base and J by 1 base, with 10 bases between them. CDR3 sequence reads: CASSQVGGGNTEAFF. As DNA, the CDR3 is TGCGCCAGCAGCCAAGTCGGCGGAGGGAACACTGAAGCTTTCTTT.

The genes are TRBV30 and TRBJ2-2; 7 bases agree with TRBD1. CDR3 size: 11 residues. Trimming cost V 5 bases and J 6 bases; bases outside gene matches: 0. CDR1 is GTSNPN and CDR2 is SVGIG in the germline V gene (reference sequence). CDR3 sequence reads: CAWDRAGELFF. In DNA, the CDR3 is TGTGCCTGGGACAGGGCCGGGGAGCTGTTTTTT.

This CDR3 reads CSVGFGEGYEQYF. The CDR3 nucleotides read TGCAGCGTTGGGTTTGGAGAGGGCTACGAGCAGTACTTC. This chain uses TRBV29-1 with TRBJ2-7, with D maybe TRBD2 (5 bases). V dropped 4 bases and J dropped 3 bases, with 13 bases sitting between them. The CDR3 is 13 amino acids. CDR1 and CDR2 from the germline V gene are SQVTM and ANQGSEA.